Following are 27 T cell receptor beta chains from one sample sequenced in a study of cytomegalovirus exposure and HLA in healthy donors. The PCR ran on 60 Vbeta and 13 Jbeta primers. Data came from immunoSEQ multiplex PCR; TCRdb stores just in-frame clones and leaves some out. The repertoire table contains 130,000 to 150,000 clones. Sequencing was carried out using PBMCs. These receptors all come from a woman between 45 and 65 years old in good health and CMV-seronegative.

The J gene is TRBJ2-7, the V gene TRBV2; perhaps TRBD2 as D (6 bases). Germline V gene data show CDR1 as SNHLY and CDR2 as FYNNEI. CDR3 length equals 11 residues. The V gene lost 3 bases and the J gene lost 6 bases, with 6 bases spanning the gap. This CDR3 reads CASSEGGEQYF. CDR3 nucleotide sequence: TGTGCCAGCAGTGAGGGGGGCGAGCAGTACTTC.

The chain uses TRBV18 and TRBJ2-7, with 8 positions matching TRBD1. CDR1 is KGHSH and CDR2 is LQKENI in the germline V gene. The CDR3 loop spans 14 amino acids. Losses at the gene ends were 5 bases for V and 7 bases for J; bases not matched to a gene: 10. DNA of the CDR3: TGTGCCAGCTCATCCGGGCAGGGGGCAAGGGAGCAGTACTTC. Amino acid sequence: CASSSGQGAREQYF.

The chain recombines TRBV27 with TRBJ2-7, with a possible D match to TRBD2 (5 bases). Trimming took off 5 bases at V and 3 bases at J, with 14 bases between the two ends. Germline values: CDR1 MNHEY, CDR2 SMNVEV (reference sequence). The CDR3 loop spans 14 amino acids. The CDR3 protein is CASSKPGLIYEQYF. CDR3 DNA: TGTGCCAGCAGTAAACCTGGACTTATCTACGAGCAGTACTTC.

The V and J genes are TRBV27 and TRBJ2-1, with 8 bases aligning to TRBD2. Germline V gene lookup returns CDR1 MNHEY and CDR2 SMNVEV (reference sequence). J was trimmed by 7 bases and V by 4 bases; bases with no gene match: 6. The CDR3 contains 14 residues. The CDR3 region has the DNA TGTGCCAGCAGTTACCTAGGCGGGAGGAATGAGCAGTTCTTC. Translated: CASSYLGGRNEQFF.

CDR3 sequence reads: CASSQDPAGGAQETQYF. The DNA for the CDR3 is TGTGCCAGCAGCCAAGATCCTGCGGGGGGGGCTCAAGAGACCCAGTACTTC. This sequence joins TRBV4-2 and TRBJ2-5; 9 nucleotides agree with TRBD2. Germline assignment: CDR1 LGHNA and CDR2 YNFKEQ. V shed 0 bases and J 2 bases; nucleotides not matched to a gene: 7. The length of the CDR3 is 17 residues.

This chain's CDR3 is CASSQEGQVVKNIQYF. The CDR3 DNA sequence: TGTGCCAGCAGCCAAGAAGGACAGGTGGTGAAAAACATTCAGTACTTC. The chain has TRBV4-2 and TRBJ2-4; 7 nucleotides agree with TRBD1. The trim removed 0 bases at V and 4 bases at J, leaving 6 bases unmatched. In germline, CDR1 is LGHNA, CDR2 YNFKEQ. CDR3 length: 16 amino acids.

The chain couples TRBV29-1 to TRBJ2-2, with TRBD2 matching over 9 bases. Germline loops: CDR1 SQVTM, CDR2 ANQGSEA. J gave up 4 bases and V 2 bases, and 8 bases lay outside the gene matches. The CDR3 extends over 16 amino acids. CDR3: CSVETLREGLTGELFF. DNA for the CDR3: TGCAGCGTTGAAACCCTGCGGGAGGGCCTCACCGGGGAGCTGTTTTTT.

This rearrangement joins TRBV28 to TRBJ2-4; D gene uncertain. Per the germline V gene, CDR1 is MDHEN and CDR2 is SYDVKM. Trimming took off 4 bases at V and 1 base at J, with 8 bases between the two ends. The CDR3 is 14 residues long. In DNA, the CDR3 is TGTGCCAGCAGTTGGGCATGGGCCAAAAACATTCAGTACTTC. The encoded protein is CASSWAWAKNIQYF.

V usage is TRBV28 and J usage is TRBJ2-2, with 11 positions matching TRBD2. CDR1 and CDR2 (germline): MDHEN, SYDVKM. V lost 2 bases to trimming and J lost 7 bases; unmatched junction nucleotides: 6. The CDR3 length is 16 residues. The CDR3: CASSLLAGGVNGELFF. Here the CDR3 DNA reads TGTGCCAGCAGTTTACTAGCGGGAGGTGTCAACGGGGAGCTGTTTTTT.

The chain employs TRBV28 and TRBJ2-5, with D maybe TRBD2 (6 bases). The CDR3 totals 13 residues. Between the trimmed V and J ends, which lost 9 bases and 3 bases, there was a span of 14 bases. CDR1 and CDR2 (germline): MDHEN, SYDVKM. The CDR3 protein is CASLLGGKETQYF. The DNA for the CDR3 is TGTGCCAGTCTCCTCGGAGGGAAAGAGACCCAGTACTTC.

The chain couples TRBV6-1 to TRBJ2-7, with 7 positions matching TRBD2. The CDR3 length is 14 residues. CDR1 and CDR2 from the germline V gene are MNHNS and SASEGT. The J segment lost 2 bases and the V segment lost 2 bases, leaving 3 bases of the junction unmatched. In nucleotides, the CDR3 is TGTGCCAGCAGTGAACCCGGACTAGCCTACGAGCAGTACTTC. Protein: CASSEPGLAYEQYF.

CDR3 coding DNA: TGTGCCAGCAGTTTAAACGGGGGGGAGACCCAGTACTTC. This sequence encodes CASSLNGGETQYF. The chain couples TRBV28 to TRBJ2-5; 7 positions match TRBD2. Germline CDR1 reads MDHEN; CDR2 reads SYDVKM. With 2 bases clipped from V and 5 bases from J, the junction kept 2 bases outside the gene matches. There are 13 residues in the CDR3.

The chain combines TRBV7-3 with TRBJ2-1; TRBD2 aligns across 14 bases. This CDR3 has 17 amino acids. Germline CDR1 reads SGHTA; CDR2 reads FQGTGA. Trimming took 1 base from V and 5 from J; bases not matched to a gene: 4. The CDR3: CASSLKGTSGSDNEQFF. CDR3 DNA: TGTGCCAGCAGCTTAAAAGGGACTAGCGGGAGTGACAATGAGCAGTTCTTC.

The chain has TRBV2 and TRBJ1-1; tentative D call: TRBD1 (6 bases). V was pared by 6 bases and J by 5 bases, with 13 bases between. The CDR3 has 13 amino acids. Germline CDR1 and CDR2: SNHLY and FYNNEI. The CDR3, as DNA: TGTGCCAGCAGAAGGGGTAGGGGGACTGAAGCTTTCTTT. Amino acids: CASRRGRGTEAFF.

In DNA, the CDR3 is TGTGCCAGCAGTTTACGCGGGGGCCACTCCTACGAGCAGTACTTC. It translates to CASSLRGGHSYEQYF. The chain joins TRBV27 to TRBJ2-7; D possibly corresponds to TRBD2 (7 bases). Germline V CDR1 and CDR2: MNHEY, SMNVEV (reference sequence). The CDR3 length is 15 residues. Deletions cut 2 bases from V and 0 bases from J, with 11 bases between.

The V gene is TRBV18, the J gene TRBJ2-7; 8 bases are a match to TRBD1. There are 18 residues in the CDR3. With 5 bases clipped from V and 0 bases from J, the junction kept 15 bases outside the gene matches. Germline CDR1 reads KGHSH; CDR2 reads LQKENI. DNA for the CDR3: TGTGCCAGCTCAAAAGGGACAGGTGACTCATTGAGCTCCTACGAGCAGTACTTC. Protein: CASSKGTGDSLSSYEQYF. The full variable domain, with the rest looked up from reference TRBV18 and TRBJ2-7, is NAGVMQNPRHLVRRRGQEARLRCSPMKGHSHVYWYRQLPEEGLKFMVYLQKENIIDESGMPKERFSAEFPKEGPSILRIQQVVRGDSAAYFCASSKGTGDSLSSYEQYFGPGTRLTVT.

This rearrangement joins TRBV27 to TRBJ2-1; 14 nucleotides match TRBD2. The junction had 15 bases not matched to a gene; V was cut back by 10 bases and J by 7 bases. CDR3 length: 17 residues. Germline values: CDR1 MNHEY, CDR2 SMNVEV (reference sequence). The CDR3 here is CAKKTPWTSGGTNEQFF. As DNA, the CDR3 is TGTGCCAAAAAAACCCCCTGGACTAGCGGGGGGACGAATGAGCAGTTCTTC.

The V gene is TRBV5-1, the J gene TRBJ1-1, with D maybe TRBD1 (5 bases). Germline V gene lookup returns CDR1 SGHRS and CDR2 YFSETQ. V shed 6 bases and J shed 5 bases, with 20 bases lying between them. The CDR3 spans 15 residues. For the CDR3, the DNA is TGCGCCAGCACTTCTGATGGGCAAGGGGTAACTGAAGCTTTCTTT. This sequence encodes CASTSDGQGVTEAFF.

This sequence joins TRBV28 and TRBJ2-7; TRBD1 matches 9 bases. This CDR3 contains 15 residues. V lost 2 bases, J lost 4 bases, and 6 bases stayed unmatched. Germline V gene sequence: CDR1 MDHEN, CDR2 SYDVKM. The CDR3 is CASSLPGTGYYEQYF. CDR3 DNA sequence: TGTGCCAGCAGTTTACCCGGGACAGGGTATTACGAGCAGTACTTC.

The rearrangement joins TRBV19 to TRBJ2-3; 8 bases are shared with TRBD1. V shed 3 bases, J shed 2 bases, and the junction held 4 bases outside the gene matches. CDR3 length: 15 amino acids. CDR1 and CDR2 from the germline V gene are LNHDA and SQIVND (reference sequence). CDR3 sequence reads: CASSIPTGATDTQYF. CDR3 nucleotides: TGTGCCAGTAGTATCCCGACAGGGGCCACAGATACGCAGTATTTT.

The chain recombines TRBV7-6 with TRBJ2-3; 7 nucleotides line up with TRBD1. The CDR3 spans 15 residues. Germline CDR1 is SGHVS and CDR2 is FNYEAQ. J lost 4 bases, V lost 0 bases, and 4 bases had no gene match. CDR3 in amino acids: CASSLALQGADTQYF. Here the CDR3 DNA reads TGTGCCAGCAGCTTAGCTCTTCAGGGGGCAGATACGCAGTATTTT. Full variable domain (missing parts from reference TRBV7-6 and TRBJ2-3): GAGVSQSPRYKVTKRGQDVALRCDPISGHVSLYWYRQALGQGPEFLTYFNYEAQQDKSGLPNDRFSAERPEGSISTLTIQRTEQRDSAMYRCASSLALQGADTQYFGPGTRLTVL.

The chain links TRBV4-1 to TRBJ1-6; D gene uncertain. Trimming took off 1 base at V and 9 bases at J, with 10 bases between the two ends. CDR1 MGHRA and CDR2 YSYEKL come from the germline V gene. CDR3 length equals 14 residues. The CDR3 loop reads CASSQVARSSPLHF. The CDR3 coding sequence is TGCGCCAGCAGCCAAGTCGCTCGGAGTTCACCCCTCCACTTT.

The chain joins TRBV4-1 to TRBJ2-3, with 11 bases that match TRBD2. V gave up 4 bases and J gave up 2 bases; unmatched junction bases: 2. The CDR3 is 15 amino acids. Germline CDR1 is MGHRA and CDR2 is YSYEKL. In DNA form, the CDR3 reads TGCGCCAGCAGCCGACTAGCGGGGAACACAGATACGCAGTATTTT. Encoded protein: CASSRLAGNTDTQYF.

J is TRBJ2-7 and V is TRBV5-6; 14 positions agree with TRBD2. Germline V gives CDR1 SGHDT, CDR2 YYEEEE. J gave up 7 bases and V 5 bases, and 11 bases lay outside the gene matches. This CDR3 spans 16 amino acids. CDR3 residues: CASRRVGLAGGREQYF. Here the CDR3 DNA reads TGTGCCAGCAGACGAGTCGGACTAGCGGGGGGACGGGAGCAGTACTTC.

The chain is built from TRBV7-9 and TRBJ2-1, with D possibly TRBD2 on 6 matching bases. This CDR3 region has 14 residues. Trimming took off 4 bases at V and 5 bases at J, with 12 bases between the two ends. Germline lookup yields CDR1 SEHNR and CDR2 FQNEAQ (reference sequence). CDR3 in amino acids: CASSSTGLHNEQFF. The CDR3 DNA sequence: TGTGCCAGCAGCTCCACGGGACTCCACAATGAGCAGTTCTTC. Looking up the rest from reference TRBV7-9 and TRBJ2-1 gives the full variable domain: DTGVSQNPRHKITKRGQNVTFRCDPISEHNRLYWYRQTLGQGPEFLTYFQNEAQLEKSRLLSDRFSAERPKGSFSTLEIQRTEQGDSAMYLCASSSTGLHNEQFFGPGTRLTVL.

The chain employs TRBV28 and TRBJ2-1; 9 bases fit TRBD2. V shed 8 bases, J shed 8 bases, and the junction held 10 bases outside the gene matches. Germline lookup yields CDR1 MDHEN and CDR2 SYDVKM. The CDR3 is 14 amino acids. This CDR3 is CASRGSGSSDEQFF. CDR3 nucleotides: TGTGCCAGCCGAGGTAGCGGGAGCTCAGATGAGCAGTTCTTC. Filled out from reference TRBV28 and TRBJ2-1, the complete variable domain reads DVKVTQSSRYLVKRTGEKVFLECVQDMDHENMFWYRQDPGLGLRLIYFSYDVKMKEKGDIPEGYSVSREKKERFSLILESASTNQTSMYLCASRGSGSSDEQFFGPGTRLTVL.

The V call is TRBV27, the J call TRBJ2-4, with 7 bases lining up with TRBD1. Germline values: CDR1 MNHEY, CDR2 SMNVEV (reference sequence). J was trimmed by 1 base and V by 5 bases; bases with no gene match: 5. This CDR3 region has 15 residues. CDR3 in DNA: TGTGCCAGCAGTCCAATACAGGGGGCCAAAAACATTCAGTACTTC. It encodes CASSPIQGAKNIQYF.